This TCR beta chain was documented in a study of cytomegalovirus exposure and HLA in healthy donors. Study-wide points: Fewer N-insertions than the roughly 650-donor mean were reportedly shown by an Asian-associated ancestry cluster in a later analysis.

The PCR had 60 Vbeta and 13 Jbeta primers. Data came from immunoSEQ multiplex PCR; TCRdb stores just in-frame clones and leaves some out. This table has 170,000 or so clones, approximately 86% appearing once. Notes on this clone: Its antigen remains unknown.

CDR3 length: 18 amino acids. V dropped 4 bases and J dropped 1; count of bases not matched to a gene: 16. Germline loops: CDR1 SGHRS, CDR2 YFSETQ. The chain couples TRBV5-1 to TRBJ1-2; TRBD1 matches at 7 bases. The sequence was obtained from a woman aged 18-29 years in good health and CMV-seronegative. The specimen was PBMCs. The CDR3 is CASSLISPGQLHNYGYTF. CDR3 nucleotides: TGCGCCAGCAGCCTAATATCACCGGGACAGCTTCATAACTATGGCTACACCTTC. Combining the CDR3 with reference TRBV5-1 and TRBJ1-2 gives the whole variable domain KAGVTQTPRYLIKTRGQQVTLSCSPISGHRSVSWYQQTPGQGLQFLFEYFSETQRNKGNFPGRFSGRQFSNSRSEMNVSTLELGDSALYLCASSLISPGQLHNYGYTFGSGTRLTVV.